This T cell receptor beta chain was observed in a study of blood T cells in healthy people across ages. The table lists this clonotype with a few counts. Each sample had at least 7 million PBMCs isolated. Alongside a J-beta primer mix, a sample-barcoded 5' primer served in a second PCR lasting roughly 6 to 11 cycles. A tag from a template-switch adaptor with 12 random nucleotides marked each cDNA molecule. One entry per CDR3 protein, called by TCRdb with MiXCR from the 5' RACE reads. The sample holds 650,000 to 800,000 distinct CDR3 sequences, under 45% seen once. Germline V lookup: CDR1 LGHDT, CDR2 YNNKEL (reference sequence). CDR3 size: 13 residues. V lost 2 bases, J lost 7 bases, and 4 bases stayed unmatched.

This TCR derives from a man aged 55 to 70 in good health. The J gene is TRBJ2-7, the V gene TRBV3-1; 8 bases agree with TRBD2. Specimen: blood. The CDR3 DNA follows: TGTGCCAGCAGCCAATCCTTAGCGGGGGAGCAGTACTTC. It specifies CASSQSLAGEQYF.